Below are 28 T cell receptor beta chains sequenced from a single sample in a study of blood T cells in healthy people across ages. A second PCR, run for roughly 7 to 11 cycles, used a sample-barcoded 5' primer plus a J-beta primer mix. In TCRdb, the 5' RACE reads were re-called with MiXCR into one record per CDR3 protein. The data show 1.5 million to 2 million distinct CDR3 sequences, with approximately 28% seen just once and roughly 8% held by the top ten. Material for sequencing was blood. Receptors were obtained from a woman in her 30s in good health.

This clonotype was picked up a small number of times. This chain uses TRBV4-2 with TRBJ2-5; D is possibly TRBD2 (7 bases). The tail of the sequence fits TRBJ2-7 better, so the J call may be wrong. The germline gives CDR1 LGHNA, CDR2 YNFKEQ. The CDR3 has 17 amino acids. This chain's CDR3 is CASSQEMGGGAVDEQYF. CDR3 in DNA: TGTGCCAGCAGCCAAGAAATGGGTGGGGGGGCCGTCGACGAGCAGTACTTC.

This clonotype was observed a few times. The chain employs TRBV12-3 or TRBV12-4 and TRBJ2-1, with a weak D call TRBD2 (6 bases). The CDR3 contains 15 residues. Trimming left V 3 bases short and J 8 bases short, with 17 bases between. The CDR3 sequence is CASSLGGNSVDEQFF. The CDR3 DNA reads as TGTGCCAGCAGTTTGGGGGGTAACTCGGTCGATGAGCAGTTCTTC.

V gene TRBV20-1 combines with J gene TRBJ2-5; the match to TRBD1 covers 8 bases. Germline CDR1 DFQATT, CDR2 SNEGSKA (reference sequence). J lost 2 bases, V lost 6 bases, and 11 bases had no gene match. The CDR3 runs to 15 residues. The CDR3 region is CSAGLRTGTQETQYF. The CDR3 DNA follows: TGCAGTGCCGGTTTGAGGACAGGGACGCAAGAGACCCAGTACTTC.

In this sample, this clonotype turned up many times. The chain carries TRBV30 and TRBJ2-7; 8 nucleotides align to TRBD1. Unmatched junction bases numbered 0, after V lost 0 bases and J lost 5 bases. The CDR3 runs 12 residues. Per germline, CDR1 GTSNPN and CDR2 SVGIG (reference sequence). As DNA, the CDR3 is TGTGCCTGGAGTGTACAGGGGGACGAGCAGTACTTC. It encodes CAWSVQGDEQYF.

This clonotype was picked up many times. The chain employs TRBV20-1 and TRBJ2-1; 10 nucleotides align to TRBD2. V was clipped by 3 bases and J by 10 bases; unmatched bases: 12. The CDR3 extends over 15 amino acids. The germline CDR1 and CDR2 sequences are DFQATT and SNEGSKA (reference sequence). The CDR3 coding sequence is TGCAGTGCTAGTTCAGGACTAGCGGTTAAGGGAGAGCAGTTCTTC. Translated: CSASSGLAVKGEQFF.

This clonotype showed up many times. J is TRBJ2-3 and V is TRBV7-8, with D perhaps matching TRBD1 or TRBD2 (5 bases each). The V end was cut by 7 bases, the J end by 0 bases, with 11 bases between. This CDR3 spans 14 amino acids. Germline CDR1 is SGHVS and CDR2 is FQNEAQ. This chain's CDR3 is CASILGPSTDTQYF. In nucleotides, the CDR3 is TGTGCCAGCATTCTGGGACCTAGCACAGATACGCAGTATTTT.

CDR3 amino acids: CASSSRGVGAQYF. In DNA form, the CDR3 reads TGTGCCAGCAGTTCTCGGGGGGTAGGGGCCCAGTACTTC. The chain uses TRBV6-5 and TRBJ2-5; TRBD2 aligns across 7 bases. Per the germline V gene, CDR1 is MNHEY and CDR2 is SVGAGI. J lost 9 bases, V lost 4 bases, and 8 bases had no gene match. The CDR3 extends over 13 amino acids.

Written as DNA, the CDR3 is TGTGCCAGCAGCGTTGGACACCGGAACACTGAAGCTTTCTTT. Protein sequence: CASSVGHRNTEAFF. The chain uses TRBV9 and TRBJ1-1, with a possible D match to TRBD1 (5 bases). V was pared by 2 bases and J by 1 base, with 9 bases between. The CDR3 is 14 residues long. CDR1 and CDR2 from the germline V gene are SGDLS and YYNGEE.

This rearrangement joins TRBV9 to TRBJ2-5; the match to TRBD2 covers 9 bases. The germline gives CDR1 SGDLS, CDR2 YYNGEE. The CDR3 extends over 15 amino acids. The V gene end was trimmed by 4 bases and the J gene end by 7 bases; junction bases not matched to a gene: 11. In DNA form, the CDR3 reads TGTGCCAGCAGCCCAGAGGCAGCGGGGGGTTTGACCCAGTACTTC. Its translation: CASSPEAAGGLTQYF.

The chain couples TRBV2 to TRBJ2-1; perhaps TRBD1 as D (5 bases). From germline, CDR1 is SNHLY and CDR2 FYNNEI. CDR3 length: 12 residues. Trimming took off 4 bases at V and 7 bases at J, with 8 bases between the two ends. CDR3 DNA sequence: TGTGCCAGCAGTGGCAGGGTGAATGAGCAGTTCTTC. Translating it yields CASSGRVNEQFF.

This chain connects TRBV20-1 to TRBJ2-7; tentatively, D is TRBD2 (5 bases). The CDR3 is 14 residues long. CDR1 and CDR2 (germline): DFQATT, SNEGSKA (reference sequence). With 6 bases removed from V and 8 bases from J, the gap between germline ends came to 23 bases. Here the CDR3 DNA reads TGCAGTGCCGAAGAGAAGGGAGCCTTAGACAAGCAGTACTTC. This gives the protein CSAEEKGALDKQYF.

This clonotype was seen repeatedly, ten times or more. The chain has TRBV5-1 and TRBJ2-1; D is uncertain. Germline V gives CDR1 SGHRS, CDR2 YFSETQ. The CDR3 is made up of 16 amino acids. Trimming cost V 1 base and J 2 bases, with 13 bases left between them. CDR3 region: CASSLFILGAYNEQFF. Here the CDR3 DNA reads TGCGCCAGCAGCTTGTTTATCCTAGGAGCCTACAATGAGCAGTTCTTC.

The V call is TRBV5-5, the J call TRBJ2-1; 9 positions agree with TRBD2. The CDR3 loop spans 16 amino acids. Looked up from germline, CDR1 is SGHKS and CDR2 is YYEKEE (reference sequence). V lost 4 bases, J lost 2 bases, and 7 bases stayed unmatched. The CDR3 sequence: CASSTKLAGAYNEQFF. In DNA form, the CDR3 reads TGTGCCAGCAGCACAAAACTAGCGGGCGCCTACAATGAGCAGTTCTTC.

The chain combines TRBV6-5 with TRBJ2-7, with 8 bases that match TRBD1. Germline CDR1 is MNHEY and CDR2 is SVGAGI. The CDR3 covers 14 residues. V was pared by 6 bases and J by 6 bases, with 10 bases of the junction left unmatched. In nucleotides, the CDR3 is TGTGCCAGCAGACTAGGACAGGGTCTAGGCGAGCAGTACTTC. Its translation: CASRLGQGLGEQYF.

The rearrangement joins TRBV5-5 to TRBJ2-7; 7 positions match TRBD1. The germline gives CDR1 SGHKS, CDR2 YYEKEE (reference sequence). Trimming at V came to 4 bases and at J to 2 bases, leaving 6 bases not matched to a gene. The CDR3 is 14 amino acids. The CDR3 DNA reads TGTGCCAGCAGCAAACGGGGACAGCCCTACGAGCAGTACTTC. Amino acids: CASSKRGQPYEQYF.

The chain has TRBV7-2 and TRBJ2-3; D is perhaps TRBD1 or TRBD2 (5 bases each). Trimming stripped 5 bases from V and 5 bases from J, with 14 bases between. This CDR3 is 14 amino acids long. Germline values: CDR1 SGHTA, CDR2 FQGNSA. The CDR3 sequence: CASSLTRDGDTQYF. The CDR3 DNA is TGTGCCAGCAGCCTTACTCGGGACGGAGATACGCAGTATTTT.

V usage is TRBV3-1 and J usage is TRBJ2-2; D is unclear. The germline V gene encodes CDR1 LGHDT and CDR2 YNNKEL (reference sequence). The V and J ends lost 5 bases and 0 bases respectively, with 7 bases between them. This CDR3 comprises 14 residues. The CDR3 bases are TGTGCCAGCAGCAGCATCTCGAACACCGGGGAGCTGTTTTTT. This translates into CASSSISNTGELFF.

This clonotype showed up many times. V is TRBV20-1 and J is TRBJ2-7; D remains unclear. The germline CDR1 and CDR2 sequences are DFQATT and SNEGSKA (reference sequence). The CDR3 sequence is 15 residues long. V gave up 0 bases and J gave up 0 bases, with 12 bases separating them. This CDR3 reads CSARDHRRSSYEQYF. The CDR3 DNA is TGCAGTGCTAGAGATCATAGGAGAAGCTCCTACGAGCAGTACTTC.

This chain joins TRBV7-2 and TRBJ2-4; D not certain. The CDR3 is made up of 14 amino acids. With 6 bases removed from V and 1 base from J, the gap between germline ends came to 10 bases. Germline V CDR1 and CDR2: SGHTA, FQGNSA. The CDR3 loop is CASSMGSAKNIQYF. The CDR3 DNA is TGTGCCAGCAGTATGGGGTCGGCCAAAAACATTCAGTACTTC.

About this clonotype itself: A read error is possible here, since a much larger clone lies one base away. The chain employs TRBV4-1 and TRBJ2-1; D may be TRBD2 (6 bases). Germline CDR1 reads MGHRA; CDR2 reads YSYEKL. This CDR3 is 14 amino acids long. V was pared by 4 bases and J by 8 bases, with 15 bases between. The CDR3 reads CASSPYDRGDEQFF. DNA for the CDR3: TGCGCCAGCAGCCCTTATGATCGCGGGGATGAGCAGTTCTTC.

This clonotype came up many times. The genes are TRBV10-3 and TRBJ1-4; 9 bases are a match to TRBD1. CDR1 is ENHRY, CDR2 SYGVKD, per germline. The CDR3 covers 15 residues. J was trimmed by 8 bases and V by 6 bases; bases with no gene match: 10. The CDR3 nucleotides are TGTGCCATCAGACCGGGACAGGGATCAGTAGAAAAACTGTTTTTT. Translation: CAIRPGQGSVEKLFF.

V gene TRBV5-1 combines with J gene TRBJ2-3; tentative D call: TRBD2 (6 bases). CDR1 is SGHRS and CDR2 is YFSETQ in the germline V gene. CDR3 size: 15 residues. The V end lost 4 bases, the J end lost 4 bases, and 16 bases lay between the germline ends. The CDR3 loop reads CASSPAAGWADTQYF. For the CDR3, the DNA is TGCGCCAGCAGCCCAGCCGCGGGATGGGCAGATACGCAGTATTTT.

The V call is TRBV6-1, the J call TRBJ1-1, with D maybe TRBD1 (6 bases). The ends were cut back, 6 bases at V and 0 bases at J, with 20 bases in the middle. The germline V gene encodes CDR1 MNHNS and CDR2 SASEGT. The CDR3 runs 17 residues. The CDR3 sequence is CASSRSGAVSVNTEAFF. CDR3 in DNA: TGTGCCAGCAGCCGGTCAGGGGCCGTTTCGGTGAACACTGAAGCTTTCTTT.

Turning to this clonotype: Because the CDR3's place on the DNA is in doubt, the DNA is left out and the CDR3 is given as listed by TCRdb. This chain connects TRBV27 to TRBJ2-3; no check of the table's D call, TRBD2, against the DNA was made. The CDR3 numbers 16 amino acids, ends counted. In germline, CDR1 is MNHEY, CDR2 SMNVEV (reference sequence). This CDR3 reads CASSLLVAGGADTKYF.

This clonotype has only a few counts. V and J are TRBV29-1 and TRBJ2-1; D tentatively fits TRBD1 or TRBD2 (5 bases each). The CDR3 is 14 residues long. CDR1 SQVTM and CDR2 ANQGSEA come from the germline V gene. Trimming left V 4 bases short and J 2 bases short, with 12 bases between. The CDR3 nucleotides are TGCAGCGTTGCGAGGGGCCCCCCCTACAATGAGCAGTTCTTC. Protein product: CSVARGPPYNEQFF.

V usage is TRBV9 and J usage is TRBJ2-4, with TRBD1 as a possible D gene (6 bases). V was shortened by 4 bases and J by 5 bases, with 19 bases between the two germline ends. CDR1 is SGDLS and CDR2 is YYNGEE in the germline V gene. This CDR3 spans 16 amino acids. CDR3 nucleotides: TGTGCCAGCAGCCTCAGCCCGAGCAGGGGAGAAAACATTCAGTACTTC. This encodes CASSLSPSRGENIQYF.

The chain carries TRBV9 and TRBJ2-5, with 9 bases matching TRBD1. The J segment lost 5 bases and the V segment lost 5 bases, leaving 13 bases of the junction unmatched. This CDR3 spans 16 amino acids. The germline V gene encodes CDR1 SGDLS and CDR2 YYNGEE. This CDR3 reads CASSITGTGPRETQYF. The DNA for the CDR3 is TGTGCCAGCAGTATCACCGGGACAGGGCCTAGGGAGACCCAGTACTTC.

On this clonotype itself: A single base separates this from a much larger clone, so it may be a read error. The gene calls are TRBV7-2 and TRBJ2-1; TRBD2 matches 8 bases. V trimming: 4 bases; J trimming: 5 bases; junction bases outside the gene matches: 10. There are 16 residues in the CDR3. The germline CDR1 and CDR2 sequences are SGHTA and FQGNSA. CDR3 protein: CASSSWGSGDHNEQFF. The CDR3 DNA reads TGTGCCAGCAGCTCGTGGGGTAGCGGGGACCACAATGAGCAGTTCTTC.